There are a few counts of the clone carrying this TCR beta chain. The germline V gene encodes CDR1 SGHTA and CDR2 FQGNSA. V dropped 1 base and J dropped 6; count of bases not matched to a gene: 11. The CDR3 consists of 16 residues. The data are from a study of T-cell memory formation after mild COVID-19. TCRdb re-called the 5' RACE reads through MiXCR, storing one row per CDR3 protein. The data show around 340,000 distinct CDR3 sequences, roughly 14% seen once. The sequenced sample was PBMCs or a T cell subset sorted from them (not recorded which). This clonotype was sampled from a man aged 18 to 30 who had mild COVID-19 (a few samples of this study predate the infection). Cell type and time point are not known. The genes are TRBV7-2 and TRBJ2-5; TRBD1 agrees at 7 bases. The DNA of the CDR3 is TGTGCCAGCAGCTTAGTTCAAGACAGGGCCGTTAAGACCCAGTACTTC. Protein product: CASSLVQDRAVKTQYF.